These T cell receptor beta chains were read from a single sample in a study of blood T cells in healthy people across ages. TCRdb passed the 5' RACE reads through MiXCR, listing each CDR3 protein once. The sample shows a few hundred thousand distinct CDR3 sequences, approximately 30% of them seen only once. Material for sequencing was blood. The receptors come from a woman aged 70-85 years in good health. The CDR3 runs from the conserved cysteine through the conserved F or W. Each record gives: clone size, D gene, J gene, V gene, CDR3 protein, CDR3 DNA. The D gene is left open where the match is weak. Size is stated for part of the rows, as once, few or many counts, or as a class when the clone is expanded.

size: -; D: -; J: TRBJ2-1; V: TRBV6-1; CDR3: CAGGGDWNEQFF; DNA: TGTGCCGGGGGGGGCGATTGGAATGAGCAGTTCTTC
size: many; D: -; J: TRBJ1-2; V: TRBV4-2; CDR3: CASSQDGGYTF; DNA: TGTGCCAGCAGCCAAGACGGTGGCTACACCTTC
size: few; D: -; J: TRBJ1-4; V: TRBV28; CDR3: CASSLMGATNEKLFF; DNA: TGTGCCAGCAGTTTAATGGGGGCCACTAATGAAAAACTGTTTTTT
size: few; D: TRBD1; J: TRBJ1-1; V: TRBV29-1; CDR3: CSVEGQGNTEAFF; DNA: TGCAGCGTTGAGGGACAGGGGAATACTGAAGCTTTCTTT
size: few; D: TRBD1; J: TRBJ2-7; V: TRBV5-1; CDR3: CASSLTPGQGGFEQYF; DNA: TGCGCCAGCAGTCTCACCCCGGGACAGGGCGGATTCGAGCAGTACTTC
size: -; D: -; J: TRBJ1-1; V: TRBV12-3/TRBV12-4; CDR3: CASRVMRTEAFF; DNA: TGTGCCAGCAGGGTGATGAGGACTGAAGCTTTCTTT
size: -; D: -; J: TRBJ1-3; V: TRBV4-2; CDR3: CASSQSLNTIYF; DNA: TGTGCCAGCAGCCAAAGCCTAAACACCATATATTTT
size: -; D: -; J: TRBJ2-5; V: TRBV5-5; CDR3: CASQTRPGETQYF; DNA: TGTGCCAGCCAGACCCGTCCGGGGGAGACCCAGTACTTC
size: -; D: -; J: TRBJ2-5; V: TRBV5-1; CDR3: CASSSTGMYQETQYF; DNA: TGCGCCAGCAGCTCTACCGGGATGTACCAAGAGACCCAGTACTTC
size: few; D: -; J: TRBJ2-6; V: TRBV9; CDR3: CASSVLGANVLTF; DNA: TGTGCCAGCAGCGTACTTGGGGCCAACGTCCTGACTTTC
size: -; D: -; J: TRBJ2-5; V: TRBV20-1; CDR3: CSAKDGGLETQYF; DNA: TGCAGTGCTAAGGATGGAGGGTTGGAGACCCAGTACTTC
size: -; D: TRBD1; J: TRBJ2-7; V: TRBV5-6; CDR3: CASSVPGQGHEQYF; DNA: TGTGCCAGCAGCGTTCCGGGACAGGGACACGAGCAGTACTTC
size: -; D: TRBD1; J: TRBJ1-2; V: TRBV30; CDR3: CAWSRRTGSYGYTF; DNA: TGTGCCTGGAGCCGTAGGACAGGGTCCTACGGCTACACCTTC
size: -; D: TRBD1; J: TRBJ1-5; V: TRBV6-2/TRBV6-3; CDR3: CASRGFGTGGIPRNQPQHF; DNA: TGTGCCAGCAGAGGTTTTGGGACAGGGGGGATCCCTCGGAATCAGCCCCAGCATTTT
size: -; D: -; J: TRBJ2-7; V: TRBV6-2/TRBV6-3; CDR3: CASSYARGPYEQYF; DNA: TGTGCCAGCAGTTACGCAAGGGGTCCCTACGAGCAGTACTTC
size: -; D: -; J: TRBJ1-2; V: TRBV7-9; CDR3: CASSLYAQGPYGYTF; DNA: TGTGCCAGCAGCTTATATGCGCAGGGGCCCTATGGCTACACCTTC
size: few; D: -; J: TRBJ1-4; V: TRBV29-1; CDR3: CSVGGDYEKLFF; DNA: TGCAGCGTTGGAGGGGATTATGAAAAACTGTTTTTT
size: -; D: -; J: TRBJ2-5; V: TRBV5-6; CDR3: CASSGQKTQYF; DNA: TGTGCCAGCAGCGGTCAAAAGACCCAGTACTTC
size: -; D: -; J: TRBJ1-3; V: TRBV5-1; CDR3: CASSLGMSSSGNTIYF; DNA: TGCGCCAGCAGCTTGGGTATGAGTTCCTCTGGAAACACCATATATTTT
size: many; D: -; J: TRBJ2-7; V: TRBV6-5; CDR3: CASRGTVGGPEPPPFYEQYF; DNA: TGTGCCAGCCGAGGAACCGTGGGGGGGCCCGAACCACCACCTTTTTACGAGCAGTACTTC
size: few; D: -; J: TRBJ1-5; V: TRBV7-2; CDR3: CASSLGRNNNQPQHF; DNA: TGTGCCAGCAGCTTAGGCCGTAACAACAATCAGCCCCAGCATTTT
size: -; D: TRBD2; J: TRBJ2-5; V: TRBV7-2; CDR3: CASSPTSAAYQETQYF; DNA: TGTGCCAGCAGCCCCACTAGCGCAGCCTACCAGGAGACCCAGTACTTC
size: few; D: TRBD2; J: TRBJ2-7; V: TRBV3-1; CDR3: CASSQGGLAEQYF; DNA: TGTGCCAGCAGCCAAGGCGGACTAGCGGAGCAGTACTTC
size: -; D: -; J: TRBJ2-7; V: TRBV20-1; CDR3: CSAASGYEQYF; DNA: TGCAGTGCTGCCTCAGGATACGAGCAGTACTTC
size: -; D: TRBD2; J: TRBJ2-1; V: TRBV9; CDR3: CASSVTSGTYNEQFF; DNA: TGTGCCAGCAGCGTAACTAGCGGGACGTACAATGAGCAGTTCTTC
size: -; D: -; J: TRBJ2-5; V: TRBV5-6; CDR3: CASSLLLVGKETQYF; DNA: TGTGCCAGCAGCTTGCTGCTCGTCGGGAAAGAGACCCAGTACTTC
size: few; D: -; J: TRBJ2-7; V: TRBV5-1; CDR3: CASSLDVGAGYEQYF; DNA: TGCGCCAGCAGCTTGGATGTGGGGGCTGGTTACGAGCAGTACTTC